Shown below are 24 T cell receptor beta chains from a single sample sequenced in a study of CD8+CD57+ T cells in acquired aplastic anemia. Selection for sequencing was limited to patients who had shown CD8+CD57+ cell expansion by flow cytometry. Template material for TCR beta VDJ and CDR3 profiling consisted of genomic DNA. TCRdb re-derived calls from the reads in MiXCR, one entry per CDR3 protein. Of about 160,000 distinct CDR3 sequences listed, 60% to 80% were seen once; the top ten hold around 45%. Sequencing was carried out using sorted CD4+, CD8+, or CD8+CD57+ T cells (not recorded which) from PBMCs. These receptors were taken from a human donor with aplastic anemia.

This clonotype was picked up many times. The V gene is TRBV20-1, the J gene TRBJ2-6; perhaps D is TRBD1 or TRBD2 (5 bases each). The V and J ends lost 5 bases and 0 bases respectively, with 14 bases between them. From germline, CDR1 is DFQATT and CDR2 SNEGSKA (reference sequence). This CDR3 contains 16 residues. CDR3 in DNA: TGCAGTGCTGACGGGGCGCCGCCCTCTGGGGCCAACGTCCTGACTTTC. The encoded protein is CSADGAPPSGANVLTF.

The chain couples TRBV5-1 to TRBJ2-7, with 7 bases lining up with TRBD1. The CDR3 covers 14 residues. V was clipped by 2 bases and J by 5 bases; unmatched bases: 7. Germline CDR1 is SGHRS and CDR2 is YFSETQ. The CDR3 loop is CASSFFRQGNEQYF. DNA for the CDR3: TGCGCCAGCAGCTTCTTTCGACAGGGAAACGAGCAGTACTTC.

The chain joins TRBV7-3 to TRBJ1-5; 10 bases agree with TRBD1. After removal of 5 bases from V and 3 bases from J, the junction contained 4 bases not matched to a gene. The CDR3 length is 15 residues. Germline assignment: CDR1 SGHTA and CDR2 FQGTGA. CDR3 in amino acids: CASSGTGAYNQPQHF. CDR3 DNA: TGTGCCAGCAGCGGGACAGGGGCCTACAATCAGCCCCAGCATTTT.

The rearrangement links TRBV5-1 to TRBJ2-7, with a tentative D call TRBD1 (6 bases). The V end lost 5 bases, the J end lost 4 bases, and 19 bases lay between the germline ends. This CDR3 is built from 15 residues. The germline gives CDR1 SGHRS, CDR2 YFSETQ. Written as DNA, the CDR3 is TGCGCCAGCAGTTTACATCCAGGGGCTATTTACGAGCAGTACTTC. Amino acids: CASSLHPGAIYEQYF.

The V and J genes are TRBV20-1 and TRBJ1-2; D is possibly TRBD1 (5 bases). CDR3 length equals 12 residues. Germline CDR1 is DFQATT and CDR2 is SNEGSKA (reference sequence). Trimming removed 0 bases at V and 3 bases at J, with 5 bases between. The DNA for the CDR3 is TGCAGTGCTAGAGACAGGGACTATGGCTACACCTTC. As protein: CSARDRDYGYTF.

The chain links TRBV3-1 to TRBJ2-5; D unresolved. This CDR3 is built from 13 residues. Germline V lookup: CDR1 LGHDT, CDR2 YNNKEL (reference sequence). With 0 bases removed from V and 5 bases from J, the gap between germline ends came to 7 bases. DNA for the CDR3: TGTGCCAGCAGCCAAGATCGATGGGAGACCCAGTACTTC. This encodes CASSQDRWETQYF.

This clonotype occurred many times. The chain is built from TRBV20-1 and TRBJ2-5, with 9 bases fitting TRBD2. The CDR3 extends over 16 amino acids. CDR1 is DFQATT, CDR2 SNEGSKA, per germline (reference sequence). The V gene end was trimmed by 0 bases and the J gene end by 5 bases; junction bases not matched to a gene: 10. The CDR3 loop is CSARDLGGGAVETQYF. For the CDR3, the DNA is TGCAGTGCTAGAGATCTTGGCGGGGGGGCCGTGGAGACCCAGTACTTC.

The chain has TRBV24-1 and TRBJ2-7; D call uncertain. The CDR3 sequence is 13 residues long. Germline V CDR1 and CDR2: KGHDR, SFDVKD. Deletions cut 9 bases from V and 3 bases from J, with 14 bases between. The CDR3 spells CATSDGPLYEQYF. DNA for the CDR3: TGTGCCACCTCGGACGGACCTCTCTACGAGCAGTACTTC.

The chain recombines TRBV5-1 with TRBJ2-7, with 8 bases matching TRBD2. The germline gives CDR1 SGHRS, CDR2 YFSETQ. V trimming: 8 bases; J trimming: 5 bases; junction bases outside the gene matches: 12. The CDR3 consists of 14 residues. The CDR3 DNA follows: TGCGCCAGTACATTAGCGGGATCTTCCGACGAGCAGTACTTC. This sequence encodes CASTLAGSSDEQYF. The complete variable domain, with remaining parts taken from reference TRBV5-1 and TRBJ2-7, reads KAGVTQTPRYLIKTRGQQVTLSCSPISGHRSVSWYQQTPGQGLQFLFEYFSETQRNKGNFPGRFSGRQFSNSRSEMNVSTLELGDSALYLCASTLAGSSDEQYFGPGTRLTVT.

The chain has TRBV20-1 and TRBJ2-2; 14 nucleotides match TRBD2. There are 14 residues in the CDR3. J gave up 7 bases and V 6 bases, and 4 bases lay outside the gene matches. Germline CDR1 DFQATT, CDR2 SNEGSKA (reference sequence). CDR3 residues: CSAGTSGSIGELFF. Here the CDR3 DNA reads TGCAGTGCGGGGACTAGCGGGAGCATCGGGGAGCTGTTTTTT.

The chain recombines TRBV11-3 with TRBJ2-3; D unclear. Germline-derived CDR1 and CDR2 are SGHNT and YENEEA. The V and J ends lost 1 base and 1 base respectively, with 6 bases between them. The CDR3 runs 14 residues. CDR3 DNA: TGTGCCAGCAGCTTAGTTGTGGGCACAGATACGCAGTATTTT. It encodes CASSLVVGTDTQYF. Together with reference TRBV11-3 and TRBJ2-3, the CDR3 gives the full variable domain: EAGVVQSPRYKIIEKKQPVAFWCNPISGHNTLYWYLQNLGQGPELLIRYENEEAVDDSQLPKDRFSAERLKGVDSTLKIQPAELGDSAVYLCASSLVVGTDTQYFGPGTRLTVL.

CDR3 DNA: TGTGCCAGCAGCGAACCTAGCGGGCCATACACAGATACGCAGTATTTT. Its translation: CASSEPSGPYTDTQYF. V gene TRBV5-4 combines with J gene TRBJ2-3; 8 bases fit TRBD2. Germline trimming cut 4 bases from V and 2 bases from J; bases unmatched to any gene: 9. CDR3 size: 16 residues. Germline V gene data show CDR1 as SGHNT and CDR2 as YYREEE (reference sequence).

V gene TRBV24-1 combines with J gene TRBJ2-1, with 8 bases identical to TRBD1. Germline values: CDR1 KGHDR, CDR2 SFDVKD. J gave up 5 bases and V 10 bases, and 9 bases lay outside the gene matches. The CDR3 covers 14 residues. The CDR3 here is CATGWTGTNNEQFF. In nucleotides, the CDR3 is TGTGCCACAGGGTGGACAGGGACCAACAATGAGCAGTTCTTC.

This chain connects TRBV2 to TRBJ2-3; D possibly corresponds to TRBD2 (6 bases). CDR1 and CDR2 from the germline V gene are SNHLY and FYNNEI. The CDR3 has 16 amino acids. Trimming shortened V by 9 bases and J by 4 bases, and 23 bases separated the two germline ends. As DNA, the CDR3 is TGTGCCAGGACCCCTTCAGGAGGGGTAGTAGCAGATACGCAGTATTTT. Its translation is CARTPSGGVVADTQYF.

This chain connects TRBV24-1 to TRBJ2-1, with a tentative D call TRBD2 (6 bases). The CDR3 is made up of 16 amino acids. Germline V CDR1 and CDR2: KGHDR, SFDVKD. Between the trimmed V and J ends, which lost 4 bases and 1 base, there was a span of 13 bases. The CDR3: CATSEASVGSYNEQFF. The CDR3 nucleotides are TGTGCCACCAGTGAAGCTAGCGTAGGATCCTACAATGAGCAGTTCTTC.

V and J are TRBV19 and TRBJ1-2, with D hard to call. The CDR3 length is 14 residues. V was cut by 3 bases and J by 4 bases, with 12 bases left in between. The germline V gene has CDR1 LNHDA and CDR2 SQIVND (reference sequence). CDR3 residues: CASSMAEGPYGYTF. CDR3 nucleotide sequence: TGTGCCAGTAGTATGGCTGAGGGCCCCTATGGCTACACCTTC.

This clonotype came up a few times. CDR3 region: CASSLDWQGAGYEQYF. The CDR3 DNA follows: TGTGCCAGCAGCTTAGATTGGCAGGGGGCTGGGTACGAGCAGTACTTC. The chain combines TRBV7-6 with TRBJ2-7, with 8 nucleotides matching TRBD1. V lost 1 base to trimming and J lost 4 bases; unmatched junction nucleotides: 9. From germline, CDR1 is SGHVS and CDR2 FNYEAQ. The CDR3 totals 16 residues.

The rearrangement links TRBV20-1 to TRBJ1-5; 9 nucleotides match TRBD1. V lost 0 bases to trimming and J lost 7 bases; unmatched junction nucleotides: 4. CDR1 is DFQATT and CDR2 is SNEGSKA in the germline V gene (reference sequence). The length of the CDR3 is 14 residues. The CDR3: CSARDQTGGQPQHF. The CDR3 nucleotides are TGCAGTGCTAGAGATCAAACAGGGGGCCAGCCCCAGCATTTT.

This CDR3 is CSAGTSGRTDTQYF. CDR3 bases: TGCAGTGCTGGGACTAGCGGGCGCACAGATACGCAGTATTTT. The chain recombines TRBV20-1 with TRBJ2-3; TRBD2 matches at 12 bases. The CDR3 is made up of 14 amino acids. Trimming cost V 5 bases and J 1 base; bases outside gene matches: 1. Germline V gene sequence: CDR1 DFQATT, CDR2 SNEGSKA (reference sequence).

The J gene is TRBJ2-5, the V gene TRBV19; tentatively, D is TRBD2 (6 bases). Trimming pared 4 bases from V and 2 bases from J, leaving 11 bases between. The germline V gene has CDR1 LNHDA and CDR2 SQIVND (reference sequence). This CDR3 region has 14 residues. The CDR3 spells CASSNQRAQETQYF. CDR3 bases: TGTGCCAGTAGTAACCAGCGGGCACAAGAGACCCAGTACTTC. Supplemented by reference TRBV19 and TRBJ2-5, the full variable domain reads DGGITQSPKYLFRKEGQNVTLSCEQNLNHDAMYWYRQDPGQGLRLIYYSQIVNDFQKGDIAEGYSVSREKKESFPLTVTSAQKNPTAFYLCASSNQRAQETQYFGPGTRLLVL.

This chain joins TRBV20-1 and TRBJ1-1; D uncertain. The CDR3 has 14 amino acids. Deletions cut 5 bases from V and 3 bases from J, with 16 bases between. From germline, CDR1 is DFQATT and CDR2 SNEGSKA (reference sequence). The CDR3 spells CSAERPPMDTEAFF. The DNA for the CDR3 is TGCAGTGCTGAAAGGCCGCCGATGGACACTGAAGCTTTCTTT.

The chain joins TRBV5-1 to TRBJ2-7, with a weak D call TRBD2 (5 bases). The CDR3 consists of 12 residues. V lost 4 bases and J 6 bases, leaving 11 bases between the germline ends. Germline V gene data show CDR1 as SGHRS and CDR2 as YFSETQ. DNA for the CDR3: TGCGCCAGCAGCCCCGACTATCGCGAGCAGTACTTC. As protein: CASSPDYREQYF.

The genes are TRBV6-5 and TRBJ2-7; D call uncertain. The V and J ends lost 1 base and 6 bases respectively, with 4 bases between them. CDR1 and CDR2 from the germline V gene are MNHEY and SVGAGI. CDR3 length: 11 residues. The CDR3 loop reads CASSYLSEQYF. CDR3 sequence (DNA): TGTGCCAGCAGTTACTTGTCCGAGCAGTACTTC.

This chain connects TRBV7-3 to TRBJ1-5; D remains ambiguous. Germline values: CDR1 SGHTA, CDR2 FQGTGA. This CDR3 spans 15 amino acids. The V end was cut by 3 bases, the J end by 2 bases, with 11 bases between. The CDR3 loop is CASSFGSLGNQPQHF. The CDR3 coding sequence is TGTGCCAGCAGCTTCGGCAGTCTAGGCAATCAGCCCCAGCATTTT.